This T cell receptor beta chain was sequenced in a study of spatial heterogeneity in lung cancer. As regards this clonotype: Its specificity is not known. Little can be read into the size of this beta chain, an off-target read in a library designed for alpha chains.

Study outcomes and limitations: Within tumors, counts of expanded alpha and beta TCRs tracked tumor mutation counts.

TCRdb called the 5' RACE reads again in MiXCR, with one record for every CDR3 protein. The sample includes 9,100 or so distinct CDR3 sequences, roughly 56% of them seen just once. In germline, CDR1 is MDHEN, CDR2 SYDVKM. The CDR3 length is 15 residues. V was clipped by 3 bases and J by 3 bases, with 11 bases between them. Regarding time point: sample taken at primary tumor resection. The chain recombines TRBV28 with TRBJ2-2; D unclear. The TCR was taken from a female donor with early-stage non-small cell lung cancer. Specimen: lung tumor tissue, collected at surgery. The CDR3 coding sequence is TGTGCCAGCAGTTTGACTCGGCGTTACACCGGGGAGCTGTTTTTT. It encodes CASSLTRRYTGELFF.